These T cell receptor beta chains were read from a single sample in a study of regulatory T cells in long-lasting Graves disease. From the multiplex PCR reads, TCRdb called clonotypes with MiXCR, one entry per CDR3 protein. The sample consists of roughly 430,000 distinct CDR3 sequences, around a fifth of them appearing once. This material consisted of peripheral blood mononuclear cells (PBMCs), taken when the disease was refractory, from a patient treated with antithyroid drugs. All receptors come from a female donor with Graves disease. CDR3s include the opening cysteine and the closing phenylalanine or tryptophan. D genes are given only for firm matches. Where a row states a size, it is once, few, many or the class of an expanded clone; other rows omit it.

D gene	V gene	J gene	clone size	CDR3 DNA	CDR3 protein
TRBD2	TRBV7-9	TRBJ2-1	.	TGTGCCAGCAGCTTAGCGGGTGTTAGCGGGAGCTATCAGTTCTTC	CASSLAGVSGSYQFF
.	TRBV29-1	TRBJ2-2	.	TGCAGCGTTTGGGTTACTGGGCTCACCGGGGAGCTGTTTTTT	CSVWVTGLTGELFF
.	TRBV30	TRBJ2-2	.	TGTGCCTGGAGTGTAGACCCCCCGGGGGCCGGGGAGCTGTTTTTT	CAWSVDPPGAGELFF
.	TRBV14	TRBJ1-6	.	TGTGCCAGCAGCCACGGCAGGGGTGGTTCACCCCTCCACTTT	CASSHGRGGSPLHF
.	TRBV28	TRBJ1-4	many	TGTGCCAGCAGTTTTCAGGCGACCGCATCAATAGCAACTAATGAAAAACTGTTTTTT	CASSFQATASIATNEKLFF
TRBD1	TRBV28	TRBJ1-2	many	TGTGCCAGCAGTTCAGGACAGGGTGGAAGCGGCTACACCTTC	CASSSGQGGSGYTF
TRBD1	TRBV27	TRBJ2-7	.	TGTGCCAGCAGTACACAGGGGTCGCTTGAGCAGTACTTC	CASSTQGSLEQYF
.	TRBV5-1	TRBJ1-4	many	TGCGCCAGCAGCTTAGCAGGGAAAAATGAAAAACTGTTTTTT	CASSLAGKNEKLFF
.	TRBV5-6	TRBJ1-5	.	TGTGCCAGCAGCTCGACAAGGGAGGATTATAGCAATCAGCCCCAGCATTTT	CASSSTREDYSNQPQHF
TRBD1	TRBV5-4	TRBJ2-6	few	TGTGCCAGCAGCTTGGTTTGGACAGGGGTTGGGGCCAACGTCCTGACTTTC	CASSLVWTGVGANVLTF
.	TRBV28	TRBJ2-5	many	TGTGCCAGCAGTCTGGGAGGGGGCGCGGGGACCCAGTACTTC	CASSLGGGAGTQYF
.	TRBV28	TRBJ1-2	.	TGTGCCAGCAGCCGGAGCGGCGGGTACACCTTC	CASSRSGGYTF
TRBD2	TRBV28	TRBJ2-7	many	TGTGCCAGCATCCCCTCGTCGGGAGGTTACGAGCAGTACTTC	CASIPSSGGYEQYF
TRBD1	TRBV11-3	TRBJ2-2	many	TGTGCCAGCCGCCTAGACAGGGACACCGGGGAGCTGTTTTTT	CASRLDRDTGELFF
.	TRBV2	TRBJ1-5	many	TGTGCCAGCAGACCGGGACATCAACAGCCCCAGCATTTT	CASRPGHQQPQHF
TRBD1	TRBV6-2/TRBV6-3	TRBJ2-5	few	TGTGCCAGCAGACAAAGCCGGACAGGGGGCGTTGGGTACCAAGAGACCCAGTACTTC	CASRQSRTGGVGYQETQYF
.	TRBV6-1	TRBJ2-2	.	TGTGCCAGCAATCTGGACTTCTCGAACACCGGGGAGCTGTTTTTT	CASNLDFSNTGELFF
TRBD2	TRBV2	TRBJ2-2	many	TGTGCCAGCCTACTAGCGGGAGGGCCTAGCACCGGGGAGCTGTTTTTT	CASLLAGGPSTGELFF
.	TRBV11-2	TRBJ2-7	many	TGTGCCAGCAGCTTAGTTCCCGGAGGGTACGAGCAGTACTTC	CASSLVPGGYEQYF
TRBD2	TRBV28	TRBJ2-3	.	TGTGCCAGCAGTTTAGCGGGAGCCCGCACAGATACGCAGTATTTT	CASSLAGARTDTQYF
.	TRBV6-1	TRBJ1-1	many	TGTGCCAGCAGGCTACAGGGACCGGCCCCTGAAGCTTTCTTT	CASRLQGPAPEAFF
.	TRBV12-3/TRBV12-4	TRBJ1-5	few	TGTGCCAGCAGGCTGGACAGCGGACCCAATCAGCCCCAGCATTTT	CASRLDSGPNQPQHF
.	TRBV5-5	TRBJ2-6	few	TGTGCCAGCAGCTTGGGCGTGGCTGGGGCCAACGTCCTGACTTTC	CASSLGVAGANVLTF
TRBD2	TRBV5-1	TRBJ2-7	many	TGTGCCAGCAGTTCCGGGACTAGCGGTGAGCAGTACTTC	CASSSGTSGEQYF
.	TRBV28	TRBJ2-7	many	TGTGCCTGTTGTGGACGTCCTCCCTACGAGCAGTACTTC	CACCGRPPYEQYF
TRBD2	TRBV29-1	TRBJ2-5	many	TGCAGCGTTCAACGGGAGGGCCATGGGGAGACCCAGTACTTC	CSVQREGHGETQYF
TRBD1	TRBV30	TRBJ1-5	many	TGTGCCTGGACACAGGGGGGCAGTCAGCCCCAGCATTTT	CAWTQGGSQPQHF
TRBD2	TRBV4-1	TRBJ2-3	few	TGCGCCAGCAGCCAAACCGGGACTAGCGGGAGGGCGAGAGATACGCAGTATTTT	CASSQTGTSGRARDTQYF
TRBD2	TRBV5-1	TRBJ2-2	few	TGCGCCAGCACTCCCCCGGGACTAGGGAACACCGGGGAGCTGTTTTTT	CASTPPGLGNTGELFF
TRBD1	TRBV12-3/TRBV12-4	TRBJ1-2	few	TGTGCCAGCAGTTCGGGGACAGGTTCCCTCTATGGCTACACCTTC	CASSSGTGSLYGYTF
TRBD2	TRBV28	TRBJ2-6	.	TGTGCCAGCAGCGTGAGCGGGACTGGGGCCAACGTCCTGACTTTC	CASSVSGTGANVLTF
.	TRBV14	TRBJ1-2	.	TGTGCCAGCAGCCAAGCCTTGGGGGAGATTAACTATGGCTACACCTTC	CASSQALGEINYGYTF
.	TRBV28	TRBJ2-5	many	TGTGCCAGCAGTTTACTGACCGGACAGCCAGGAGAGACCCAGTACTTC	CASSLLTGQPGETQYF
TRBD1	TRBV6-1	TRBJ1-1	few	TGTGCCAGCAGCCCGGACAGGGGGCGCAGGAACACTGAAGCTTTCTTT	CASSPDRGRRNTEAFF
.	TRBV5-4	TRBJ2-2	many	TGTGCCAGCAGGAACAGGGTCGGGACCGGGGAGCTGTTTTTT	CASRNRVGTGELFF
.	TRBV7-2	TRBJ2-3	few	TGTGCCAGCAGCTTAGCGGGACCTGCCACAGATACGCAGTATTTT	CASSLAGPATDTQYF
TRBD2	TRBV28	TRBJ2-1	many	TGTGCCAGCAGCGATGGACTAGCGGGATACAATGAGCAGTTCTTC	CASSDGLAGYNEQFF
.	TRBV7-9	TRBJ1-1	.	TGTGCCAGCAGCCGGGGCGCCGGGGACACTGAAGCTTTCTTT	CASSRGAGDTEAFF
.	TRBV5-1	TRBJ2-7	few	TGCGCCAGCAGCTCGGACCCGGGGGGCCTCTACGAGCAGTACTTC	CASSSDPGGLYEQYF
.	TRBV7-2	TRBJ1-2	few	TGTGCCAGCAGCCCGACCTGGGCAGACGTTTCTGACTATGGCTACACCTTC	CASSPTWADVSDYGYTF
.	TRBV20-1	TRBJ1-1	.	TGCAGTGCTAGAGCCCCATGGGGAGGCACTGAAGCTTTCTTT	CSARAPWGGTEAFF
.	TRBV7-9	TRBJ2-7	.	TGCGCCAGCAGCTTAGGGGACAAACCCTACGAGCAGTACTTC	CASSLGDKPYEQYF
.	TRBV4-1	TRBJ1-5	once	TGCGCCAGCAGCCAAGAATTCTCCGGTGGTCAGCCCCAGCATTTT	CASSQEFSGGQPQHF
.	TRBV6-1	TRBJ1-4	many	TGTGCCAGCAGTGATTTTCGGGTCGAAGGAGGAAAACTGTTTTTT	CASSDFRVEGGKLFF
.	TRBV7-2	TRBJ1-5	.	TGTGCCAGCAGTCTTACTGTCACCTATAGCAATCAGCCCCAGCATTTT	CASSLTVTYSNQPQHF
.	TRBV28	TRBJ2-7	many	TGTGCCAGCAGATTTAGCGGCAACGAGCAGTACTTC	CASRFSGNEQYF
TRBD2	TRBV19	TRBJ2-7	many	TGTGCCAGCAGACTAGCGGGAGGGTCCTACGAGCAGTACTTC	CASRLAGGSYEQYF